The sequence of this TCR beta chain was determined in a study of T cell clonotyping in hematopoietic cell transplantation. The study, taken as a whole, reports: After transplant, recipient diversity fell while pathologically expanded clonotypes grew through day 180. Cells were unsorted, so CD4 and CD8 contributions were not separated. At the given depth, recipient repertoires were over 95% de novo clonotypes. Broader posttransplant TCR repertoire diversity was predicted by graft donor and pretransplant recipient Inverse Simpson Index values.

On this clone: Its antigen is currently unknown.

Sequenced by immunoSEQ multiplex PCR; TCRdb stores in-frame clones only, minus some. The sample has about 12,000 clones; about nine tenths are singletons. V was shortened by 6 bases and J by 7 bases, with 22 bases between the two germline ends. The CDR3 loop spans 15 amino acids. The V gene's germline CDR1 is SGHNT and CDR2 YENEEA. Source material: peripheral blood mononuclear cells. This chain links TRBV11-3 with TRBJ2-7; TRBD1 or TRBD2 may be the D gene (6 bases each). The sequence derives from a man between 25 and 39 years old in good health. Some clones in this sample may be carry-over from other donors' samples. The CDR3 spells CASRKLGGAEGEQYF. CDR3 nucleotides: TGTGCCAGCAGGAAATTGGGGGGCGCCGAAGGGGAGCAGTACTTC.